The subject of this entry is one T cell receptor beta chain. The data originate from a study of blood T cell repertoires in COVID-19. Across the study: Sites across the United States, Italy and Spain contributed samples from acute and convalescent COVID-19. PBMCs, B-cell-depleted T cells, or T cells were the source of the cDNA or gDNA that made up the material.

The CDR3 contains 12 residues. The germline V gene encodes CDR1 SGHAT and CDR2 FQNNGV. V shed 5 bases, J shed 5 bases, and the junction held 1 base outside the gene matches. In the original analysis: Amplification with reference gene primers provided the estimates of nucleated cell counts. Assay: immunoSEQ multiplex PCR; the TCRdb copy retains only in-frame clones and omits some. The V and J calls and the clone size are those of that table, but D and trimming were determined from the DNA. This table has over 200,000 clones, around 80% appearing once. This TCR derives from an elderly man with acute or convalescent COVID-19. The chain joins TRBV11-2 to TRBJ2-5; 8 bases fit TRBD1. The specimen sequenced was peripheral blood. The CDR3 protein is CASSRDRETQYF. CDR3 DNA sequence: TGTGCCAGCAGCCGGGACAGGGAGACCCAGTACTTC.